This T cell receptor beta chain was sequenced for a study of beta chain features in type 1 diabetes. Across the whole study: Age and gender were similar between patients and healthy donors, as were cell yields. The examined sorted cells totaled around 100,000,000 across samples.

On this clone: The antigen remains undetermined.

Study-level points and caveats: Within patients, naive, central memory and Treg TCRB repertoires seemed more similar than within healthy donors. Shorter TCRB CDR3s, moderately but significantly so, marked every one of the four CD4+ subsets in Type 1 diabetes patients.

Expressed TCRB transcripts were sequenced, since all the RNA that had been isolated was reverse transcribed. Sequenced by immunoSEQ multiplex PCR; TCRdb stores in-frame clones only, minus some. The table shows fewer than 300,000 clones, with around 20% occurring only once. Trimming at V came to 4 bases and at J to 6 bases, leaving 8 bases not matched to a gene. This CDR3 region has 14 residues. Germline V gives CDR1 SGHRS, CDR2 YFSETQ. The source material was naive CD4+ T cells from blood. The rearrangement uses TRBV5-1 and TRBJ2-7, with TRBD1 matching 9 bases. This sequence originates from a woman aged 40-49 years with type 1 diabetes. The CDR3 region has the DNA TGCGCCAGCAGCCTGGGGACAGGGTACAGCGAGCAGTACTTC. Translating it yields CASSLGTGYSEQYF.